This section outlines one T cell receptor beta chain sequence together with its context. Its matching antigen is unknown. These data are taken from a study of T cell responses to AZD1222 COVID-19 vaccine. TCRdb keeps only in-frame clones here, not all; method: immunoSEQ multiplex PCR. The data contain 150,000 to 200,000 clones, approximately 94% of them singletons. Regarding the study as a whole: Clonal diversity was possibly underestimated, and white British individuals and females predominated among donors.

Germline V gene sequence: CDR1 SGHAT, CDR2 FQNNGV. J was trimmed by 0 bases and V by 3 bases; bases with no gene match: 9. The CDR3 runs to 17 residues. This sequence was found in an adult who received the MenACWY meningococcal vaccine as a control. This specimen was peripheral blood, taken 28 days after the second dose of the MenACWY control vaccine. The chain carries TRBV11-2 and TRBJ1-2, with 8 bases aligning to TRBD1. The DNA for the CDR3 is TGTGCCAGCAGCTTCTATGGACAGGGATCCGCTAACTATGGCTACACCTTC. Translated: CASSFYGQGSANYGYTF.